This entry lists 3 T cell receptor beta chains sequenced from one sample in a study of blood T cell repertoires in COVID-19. TCRdb keeps only in-frame clones here, not all; method: immunoSEQ multiplex PCR. The repertoire consists of tens of thousands of clones, with around 86% occurring once and the leading ten covering roughly 14%. Sequenced: peripheral blood. All receptors derive from a human donor with acute or convalescent COVID-19. The donor label of this sample is uncertain.

CDR3 sequence (DNA): TGTGCCAGCAGATCCGGGACAAACCAAGAGACCCAGTACTTC. Protein product: CASRSGTNQETQYF. The chain links TRBV6-5 to TRBJ2-5, with a possible D match to TRBD1 (6 bases). V gave up 6 bases and J gave up 0 bases, with 11 bases separating them. The germline CDR1 and CDR2 sequences are MNHEY and SVGAGI. The CDR3 totals 14 residues.

The chain combines TRBV7-2 with TRBJ1-6; possibly TRBD1 for D (5 bases). The V gene lost 1 base and the J gene lost 9 bases, with 10 bases spanning the gap. The CDR3 sequence is 14 residues long. CDR1 and CDR2 (germline): SGHTA, FQGNSA. This CDR3 is CASSLVGGGSPLHF. The CDR3 nucleotides read TGTGCCAGCAGCTTAGTCGGGGGAGGTTCACCCCTCCACTTT.

The gene calls are TRBV7-2 and TRBJ2-3; D remains ambiguous. V shed 3 bases and J shed 3 bases, with 16 bases lying between them. The CDR3 extends over 16 amino acids. Germline V gene lookup returns CDR1 SGHTA and CDR2 FQGNSA. The CDR3 coding sequence is TGTGCCAGCAGCTTTGATGTGCAGGCCGAGACAGATACGCAGTATTTT. Translation gives CASSFDVQAETDTQYF.